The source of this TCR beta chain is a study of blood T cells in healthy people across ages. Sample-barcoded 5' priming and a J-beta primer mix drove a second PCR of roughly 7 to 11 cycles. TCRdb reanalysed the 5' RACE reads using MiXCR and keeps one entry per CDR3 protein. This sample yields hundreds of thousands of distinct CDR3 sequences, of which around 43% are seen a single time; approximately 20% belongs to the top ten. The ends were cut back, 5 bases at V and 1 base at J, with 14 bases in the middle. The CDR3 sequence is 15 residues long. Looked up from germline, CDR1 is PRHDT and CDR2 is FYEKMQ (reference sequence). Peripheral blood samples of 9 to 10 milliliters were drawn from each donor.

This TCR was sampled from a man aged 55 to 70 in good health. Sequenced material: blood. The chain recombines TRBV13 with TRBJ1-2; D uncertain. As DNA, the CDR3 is TGTGCCAGCAGCCCGGGGTCTGTTCTTAACTATGGCTACACCTTC. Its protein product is CASSPGSVLNYGYTF.